These 5 T cell receptor beta chains were sequenced from one sample in a study of cytomegalovirus exposure and HLA in healthy donors. The method was immunoSEQ multiplex PCR; TCRdb's version includes in-frame clones alone and lacks a portion of them. Of tens of thousands of clones listed, 80% to 90% are singletons. Sequences were obtained from PBMCs. The source of these receptors is a woman under 30 in good health and CMV-seronegative.

The V gene is TRBV2, the J gene TRBJ2-2, with 11 bases lining up with TRBD2. The V gene's germline CDR1 is SNHLY and CDR2 FYNNEI. The CDR3 spans 15 residues. J gave up 6 bases and V 7 bases, and 7 bases lay outside the gene matches. CDR3 protein: CASKSTSGGAGELFF. The CDR3 bases are TGTGCCAGCAAATCAACTAGCGGGGGTGCCGGGGAGCTGTTTTTT.

The chain joins TRBV28 to TRBJ2-2; the match to TRBD1 covers 7 bases. The CDR3 sequence is 14 residues long. Germline trimming cut 8 bases from V and 0 bases from J; bases unmatched to any gene: 3. Germline V gene data show CDR1 as MDHEN and CDR2 as SYDVKM. The CDR3 sequence: CASLRGPNTGELFF. Written as DNA, the CDR3 is TGTGCCAGCCTTAGGGGGCCGAACACCGGGGAGCTGTTTTTT.

The gene calls are TRBV7-2 and TRBJ2-1; D gene unclear. Germline CDR1 SGHTA, CDR2 FQGNSA. The CDR3 runs 16 residues. V was trimmed by 5 bases and J by 0 bases, leaving 14 bases between them. CDR3 loop: CASSPSRPSSYNEQFF. For the CDR3, the DNA is TGTGCCAGCAGCCCCTCGCGGCCGAGCTCCTACAATGAGCAGTTCTTC.

The chain is built from TRBV10-1 and TRBJ2-2; TRBD1 might be the D (6 bases). V was cut by 0 bases and J by 2 bases, with 10 bases left in between. CDR1 is WNHNN, CDR2 SYGVQD, per germline (reference sequence). This CDR3 region has 16 residues. CDR3 coding DNA: TGCGCCAGCAGTGAGTCTGCAGGGGAAAACACCGGGGAGCTGTTTTTT. As protein: CASSESAGENTGELFF.

The chain combines TRBV7-9 with TRBJ2-5; the match to TRBD2 covers 7 bases. The CDR3 extends over 15 amino acids. Germline V gives CDR1 SEHNR, CDR2 FQNEAQ (reference sequence). With 1 base clipped from V and 4 bases from J, the junction kept 6 bases outside the gene matches. CDR3 protein: CASSLDLGGLETQYF. In DNA form, the CDR3 reads TGTGCCAGCAGCTTAGATCTCGGGGGGTTAGAGACCCAGTACTTC.